This is a list of T cell receptor beta chains from one sample in a study of shared clonotypes between healthy human individuals. Method: immunoSEQ multiplex PCR; TCRdb's copy keeps in-frame clones and lacks some. The sample records 950,000 to 1,300,000 clones, roughly 80% being singletons. The sequenced material came from memory CD4+ T cells sorted from blood. The receptors derive from a man in his late teens or twenties in good health. The CDR3 runs from the conserved cysteine through the conserved F or W. A D gene is named only where the DNA matches it firmly. Rows may omit the clone size; those that give it use once, few, many or a size class.

V	size	D	J	DNA	CDR3
TRBV5-6	few	NA	TRBJ2-3	TGTGCCAGCAGCCGGAGAATAGATACGCAGTATTTT	CASSRRIDTQYF
TRBV4-1	NA	TRBD1	TRBJ1-5	TGCGCCAGCAGCCAAGGACCGGGACAGGGTAATCAGCCCCAGCATTTT	CASSQGPGQGNQPQHF
TRBV7-9	NA	NA	TRBJ2-5	TGTGCCAGCAGCTTAGGACCTCAACAAGAGACCCAGTACTTC	CASSLGPQQETQYF
TRBV28	NA	NA	TRBJ2-1	TGTGCCAGCAGTCCGTGGGACGGGATCAATGAGCAGTTCTTC	CASSPWDGINEQFF
TRBV5-1	NA	TRBD2	TRBJ2-1	TGCGCCAGCAGCGCTCTTGGGACTAGCGGGAGATCATACAATGAGCAGTTCTTC	CASSALGTSGRSYNEQFF
TRBV5-1	NA	TRBD2	TRBJ2-3	TGCGCCAGCAGTAAGCGGGAGGGCACAGATACGCAGTATTTT	CASSKREGTDTQYF
TRBV9	NA	TRBD1	TRBJ1-6	TGTGCCAGCAGCCTGACAGGGGGCAATTCACCCCTCCACTTT	CASSLTGGNSPLHF
TRBV9	NA	NA	TRBJ2-3	TGTGCCAGCAGCGTAGGTCGGGGGGCCCAGGGAGATACGCAGTATTTT	CASSVGRGAQGDTQYF
TRBV7-8	NA	TRBD2	TRBJ2-2	TGTGCCAGCATGGGACTAGGGGCGAACACCGGGGAGCTGTTTTTT	CASMGLGANTGELFF
TRBV5-1	NA	NA	TRBJ2-7	TGCGCCAGCAGCTTGGACTTGGGGGCCTACGAGCAGTACTTC	CASSLDLGAYEQYF
TRBV18	NA	TRBD2	TRBJ2-1	TGTGCCAGCTCACCCGCCGGGACTAGTTTCAATGAGCAGTTCTTC	CASSPAGTSFNEQFF
TRBV6-5	few	TRBD1	TRBJ1-6	TGTGCCAGCAGTTACACGACAGGGTATAATTCACCCCTCCACTTT	CASSYTTGYNSPLHF
TRBV7-9	once	NA	TRBJ2-1	TGTGCCAGCAGCTTACTCGGGACGGGGGAGCAGTTCTTC	CASSLLGTGEQFF
TRBV5-1	NA	TRBD1	TRBJ2-7	TGCGCCAGCAGCTTCGACAGGGAATACGAGCAGTACTTC	CASSFDREYEQYF
TRBV6-1	NA	NA	TRBJ1-1	TGTGCCAGCAGTGTTCTCAGGGACCGAGCTTTCTTT	CASSVLRDRAFF
TRBV5-1	NA	NA	TRBJ1-2	TGCGCCAGCAGCATCGGCCAAGGTGGTGGCTACACCTTC	CASSIGQGGGYTF
TRBV30	NA	TRBD1	TRBJ1-6	TGTGCCTGGAGCGCCCGGGACAGGGGTGTTGGTTCACCCCTCCACTTT	CAWSARDRGVGSPLHF
TRBV6-1	NA	NA	TRBJ1-2	TGTGCCACCCAGGACAGTGCTTATGGCTACACCTTC	CATQDSAYGYTF
TRBV10-3	few	TRBD2	TRBJ2-7	TGTGCCATCAGCCCTAGCGGGGGGGCCCTCGAGCAGTACTTC	CAISPSGGALEQYF
TRBV9	NA	NA	TRBJ1-3	TGTGCCAGCAGCCCCGGGGGCATCTCTGGAAACACCATATATTTT	CASSPGGISGNTIYF
TRBV2	NA	NA	TRBJ1-1	TGTGCCAGCAGCCCCTGGGGGGGAGACACTGAAGCTTTCTTT	CASSPWGGDTEAFF
TRBV30	NA	NA	TRBJ1-2	TGTGCCTGGACAGGGGAATCATATGGCTACACCTTC	CAWTGESYGYTF
TRBV10-3	few	NA	TRBJ2-1	TGTGCCATCAGTGAGTTAGGCTGGCAGGGGATTGCCAATGAGCAGTTCTTC	CAISELGWQGIANEQFF
TRBV18	NA	NA	TRBJ1-4	TGTGCCAGCTCACAACAGGGACCCGGTGAAAAACTGTTTTTT	CASSQQGPGEKLFF
TRBV5-8	few	NA	TRBJ1-2	TGTGCCAGCAGCTTGTCTCGGGGAGGCTATGGCTACACCTTC	CASSLSRGGYGYTF
TRBV4-3	NA	TRBD1	TRBJ2-6	TGCGCCAGCAGCCAAGAACTAGGGACAGGGCTCTCTGGGGCCAACGTCCTGACTTTC	CASSQELGTGLSGANVLTF
TRBV5-1	NA	NA	TRBJ2-3	TGCGCCAGCAGCCCAGCGGTGACTAGCACAGATACGCAGTATTTT	CASSPAVTSTDTQYF
TRBV5-4	NA	TRBD2	TRBJ2-5	TGTGCCAGCAGCATACCCGGGACTAGCGGGGGGGAGACCCAGTACTTC	CASSIPGTSGGETQYF
TRBV7-2	NA	NA	TRBJ2-2	TGTGCCAGCAGCCCACAGGGTCAGTACACCGGGGAGCTGTTTTTT	CASSPQGQYTGELFF
TRBV2	NA	NA	TRBJ1-6	TGTGCCAGCAGCCCCGTACCTGGACAGATTTCACCCCTCCACTTT	CASSPVPGQISPLHF
TRBV28	many	NA	TRBJ1-3	TGTGCCAGCAGTTCGAGGAGCTCTGGAAACACCATATATTTT	CASSSRSSGNTIYF
TRBV10-3	NA	NA	TRBJ2-5	TGTGCCATCAGTGCCGGAACAGGGTTTGAGACCCAGTACTTC	CAISAGTGFETQYF
TRBV7-8	NA	NA	TRBJ2-3	TGTGCCAGCAGCAAGGGACCCCAAGCTGCAGATACGCAGTATTTT	CASSKGPQAADTQYF
TRBV18	NA	TRBD1	TRBJ2-1	TGTGCCAGCTCACCACAAAGACTGACAGGGAGCAATGAGCAGTTCTTC	CASSPQRLTGSNEQFF